This TCR beta chain was found in a study of T cell responses to AZD1222 COVID-19 vaccine. Measured with immunoSEQ multiplex PCR; TCRdb has only the in-frame clones, and not every one. This sample has about 200,000 clones, with around 94% found just once. The CDR3 is 13 residues long. Germline CDR1 is GTSNPN and CDR2 is SVGIG (reference sequence). V was clipped by 0 bases and J by 8 bases; unmatched bases: 4. On this clone: Its antigen is still unknown.

Study outcomes and limitations: With two AZD1222 doses given, Spike-specific TCR breadth and depth both rose. Within unmutated variant regions lay the reported targets of nearly half of spike-specific TCRs. With dominance at 160-218 and 743-854, vaccine-associated CD4 TCRs spanned spike.

V is TRBV30 and J is TRBJ1-2; TRBD1 matches at 9 bases. The specimen comprised peripheral blood, sampled 28 days after the second dose of the MenACWY control vaccine. This TCR was sampled from an adult who received the MenACWY meningococcal vaccine as a control. The chain's CDR3 is CAWSVTGGVGYTF. The CDR3 DNA reads TGTGCCTGGAGTGTAACAGGGGGCGTCGGCTACACCTTC.